This TCR beta chain was identified during a study of blood T cells in healthy people across ages. Study context: Template switching picked up about one barcoded beta molecule for each two T cells.

It was with a sample-barcoded 5' primer and a J-beta primer mix that a second PCR of roughly 7 to 12 cycles was run. In TCRdb, the 5' RACE reads were re-called with MiXCR into one record per CDR3 protein. Among roughly 1,700,000 distinct CDR3 sequences listed, under 30% were seen once. Aged about 6 to 95, donors were systemically healthy Caucasians from Russia. PBMCs, at least 7 million per sample, were isolated. Study outcomes and limitations: Unsorted PBMCs blocked a conclusive comparison of naive and antigen-experienced cells.

With 2 bases removed from V and 5 bases from J, the gap between germline ends came to 21 bases. The CDR3 has 17 amino acids. Germline CDR1 and CDR2: SNHLY and FYNNEI. With regard to this clonotype: Its antigen remains unidentified.

The chain combines TRBV2 with TRBJ2-5; the D gene is possibly TRBD2 (7 bases). The origin of this receptor is a woman aged 25-40 years in good health. Sequenced input: blood. The chain's CDR3 is CASSERILGGGTETQYF. In DNA, the CDR3 is TGTGCCAGCAGTGAACGGATTTTGGGGGGGGGCACGGAGACCCAGTACTTC.